Sequencing of this T cell receptor (beta chain) was carried out in a study of T cells in tuberculosis. Study at large: IGRA-negative adolescents, IGRA-positive adolescents with latent tuberculosis and adults with active tuberculosis formed this South African cohort. Study findings and constraints: Smaller alpha distances in active tuberculosis partly reflected shorter CDR3-alpha lengths.

Latent tuberculosis screening used tuberculin skin test and IGRA at entry. On average about 100,000 T cells per donor were immunosequenced. Points on this clone: As yet, its antigen is unknown.

The method was immunoSEQ multiplex PCR; TCRdb's version includes in-frame clones alone and lacks a portion of them. The data hold about 36,000 clones, with 93% observed a single time. The CDR3 covers 15 residues. The V end was cut by 0 bases, the J end by 0 bases, with 9 bases between. The germline V gene has CDR1 SGHDT and CDR2 YYEEEE. Sequencing was carried out using PBMCs. This chain links TRBV5-6 with TRBJ2-5; tentatively, D is TRBD1 (5 bases). The TCR comes from a donor under 30 with latent tuberculosis or without tuberculosis infection. The CDR3 loop is CASSLEGAYQETQYF. The CDR3 bases are TGTGCCAGCAGCTTGGAAGGGGCCTACCAAGAGACCCAGTACTTC.